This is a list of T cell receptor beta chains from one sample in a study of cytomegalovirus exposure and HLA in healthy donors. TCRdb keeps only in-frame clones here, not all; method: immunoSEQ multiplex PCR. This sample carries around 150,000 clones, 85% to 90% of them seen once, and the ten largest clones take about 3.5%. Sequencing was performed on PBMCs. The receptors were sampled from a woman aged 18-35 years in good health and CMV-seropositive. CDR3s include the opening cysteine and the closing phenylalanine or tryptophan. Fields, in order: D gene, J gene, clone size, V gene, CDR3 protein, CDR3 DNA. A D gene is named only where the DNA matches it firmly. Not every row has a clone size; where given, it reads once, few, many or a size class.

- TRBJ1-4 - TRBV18 CASSRGRQATNEKLFF TGTGCCAGCTCACGTGGAAGACAGGCAACTAATGAAAAACTGTTTTTT
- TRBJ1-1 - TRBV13 CASSLTGAFF TGTGCCAGCAGCTTAACGGGTGCTTTCTTT
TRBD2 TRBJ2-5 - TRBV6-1 CASSEWILAEPRTQYF TGTGCCAGCAGTGAATGGATACTAGCGGAGCCTAGGACCCAGTACTTC
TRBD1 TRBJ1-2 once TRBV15 CATSRDQGEVYGYTF TGTGCCACCAGCAGAGATCAGGGGGAAGTCTATGGCTACACCTTC
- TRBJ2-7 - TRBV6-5 CASSYSQHKWSYEQYF TGTGCCAGCAGTTACTCGCAACATAAGTGGTCCTACGAGCAGTACTTC
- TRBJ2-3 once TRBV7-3 CASSFYALASDTQYF TGTGCCAGCAGCTTTTACGCCCTAGCGTCAGATACGCAGTATTTT
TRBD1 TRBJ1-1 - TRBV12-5 CASGLVRTGRVEAFF TGTGCTAGTGGTTTGGTCCGGACAGGGAGAGTTGAAGCTTTCTTT
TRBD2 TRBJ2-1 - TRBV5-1 CASSLTSPNEQFF TGCGCCAGCAGTCTGACTAGCCCCAATGAGCAGTTCTTC
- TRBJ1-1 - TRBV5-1 CASGLTQDGRGEAFF TGCGCCAGCGGACTCACACAAGACGGCCGTGGTGAAGCTTTCTTT
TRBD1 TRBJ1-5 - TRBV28 CASSLGTGGIGNQPQHF TGTGCCAGCAGTTTAGGGACAGGGGGAATTGGCAATCAGCCCCAGCATTTT
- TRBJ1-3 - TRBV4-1 CASSQGRVGSDTIYF TGCGCCAGCAGCCAAGGTCGCGTCGGGTCGGACACCATATATTTT
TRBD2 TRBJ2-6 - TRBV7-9 CASSLPGGTPANVLTF TGTGCCAGCAGCCTCCCCGGGGGGACGCCGGCCAACGTCCTGACTTTC
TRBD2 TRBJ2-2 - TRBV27 CASSFLAGGTGELFF TGTGCCAGCAGTTTCTTAGCGGGAGGCACCGGGGAGCTGTTTTTT
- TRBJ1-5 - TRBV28 CASSSGSRAQHF TGTGCCAGCAGTTCAGGGTCCAGGGCCCAGCATTTT
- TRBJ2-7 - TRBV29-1 CSVGGGGAYEQYF TGCAGCGTTGGTGGCGGAGGAGCCTACGAGCAGTACTTC
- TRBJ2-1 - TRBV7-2 CASQWAQGEQFF TGTGCCAGCCAATGGGCCCAGGGAGAGCAGTTCTTC
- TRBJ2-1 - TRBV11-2 CASSSTGSSYNEQFF TGTGCCAGCAGCTCTACAGGGTCTTCCTACAATGAGCAGTTCTTC
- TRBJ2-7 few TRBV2 CASSGWHEQYF TGTGCCAGCAGTGGATGGCACGAGCAGTACTTC
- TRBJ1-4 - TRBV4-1 CASSLAQGPLGEKLFF TGCGCCAGCAGCCTCGCTCAGGGGCCCCTCGGAGAAAAACTGTTTTTT
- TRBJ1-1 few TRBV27 CVSLGGSGNTEAFF TGTGTCTCCCTCGGGGGGTCCGGGAACACTGAAGCTTTCTTT
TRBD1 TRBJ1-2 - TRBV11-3 CASSRGQANGYTF TGTGCCAGCAGCCGTGGACAGGCGAATGGCTACACCTTC
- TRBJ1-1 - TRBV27 CASSINRRGTEAFF TGTGCCAGCAGCATAAATCGCCGCGGCACTGAAGCTTTCTTT
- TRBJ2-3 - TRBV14 CASSQARAPTTYTDTQYF TGTGCCAGCAGCCAAGCACGCGCTCCGACAACCTACACAGATACGCAGTATTTT
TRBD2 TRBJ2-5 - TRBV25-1 CASSHTVGAGEETQYF TGTGCCAGCAGCCATACCGTCGGCGCGGGGGAAGAGACCCAGTACTTC
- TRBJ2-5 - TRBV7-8 CASSRKFQGEETQYF TGTGCCAGCAGCCGGAAGTTTCAGGGTGAGGAGACCCAGTACTTC
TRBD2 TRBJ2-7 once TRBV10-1 CASSEPGGSLAYEQYF TGCGCCAGCAGTGAGCCGGGCGGGAGCTTAGCCTACGAGCAGTACTTC
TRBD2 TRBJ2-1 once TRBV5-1 CASSWTLTRGRSYNEQFF TGCGCCAGCAGTTGGACCCTAACGCGGGGGAGATCCTACAATGAGCAGTTCTTC
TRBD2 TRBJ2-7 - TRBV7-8 CASSSFLTSGNTGVYEQYF TGTGCCAGCAGCTCCTTCCTTACTAGCGGGAATACGGGGGTCTACGAGCAGTACTTC
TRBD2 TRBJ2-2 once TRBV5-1 CASSFSRGLAGNTGELFF TGCGCCAGCAGCTTCTCTCGCGGACTAGCGGGAAACACCGGGGAGCTGTTTTTT
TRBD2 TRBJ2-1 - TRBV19 CASSLAGGIYNEQFF TGTGCCAGTAGTTTAGCGGGAGGAATCTACAATGAGCAGTTCTTC
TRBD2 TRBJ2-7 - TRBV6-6 CASTEASGRSSYEQYF TGTGCCAGCACCGAAGCTAGCGGGAGGAGCTCCTACGAGCAGTACTTC
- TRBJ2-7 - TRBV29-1 CSVVLGDEQYF TGCAGCGTTGTCCTCGGGGACGAGCAGTACTTC
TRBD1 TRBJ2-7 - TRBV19 CASKQGTLSYEQYF TGTGCCAGCAAACAGGGGACACTCTCCTACGAGCAGTACTTC
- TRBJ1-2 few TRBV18 CASSPVQSNYGYTF TGTGCCAGCTCACCGGTACAGTCTAACTATGGCTACACCTTC
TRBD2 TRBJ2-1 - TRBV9 CASSEGNTGGLAGGSYNEQFF TGTGCCAGCAGCGAGGGGAATACAGGGGGACTAGCGGGAGGCTCCTACAATGAGCAGTTCTTC
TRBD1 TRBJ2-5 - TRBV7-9 CASSPSGGTETQYF TGTGCCAGCAGCCCCTCAGGGGGAACGGAGACCCAGTACTTC
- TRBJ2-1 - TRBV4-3 CASSRHTGNEQFF TGCGCCAGCAGCCGACACACAGGGAATGAGCAGTTCTTC
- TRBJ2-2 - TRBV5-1 CASSPRGSHTGELFF TGCGCCAGCAGCCCGCGCGGGTCGCACACCGGGGAGCTGTTTTTT
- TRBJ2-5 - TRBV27 CASSPFRELRETQYF TGTGCCAGCAGCCCCTTCCGGGAGCTCAGGGAGACCCAGTACTTC
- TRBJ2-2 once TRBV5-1 CASARTILTGELFF TGCGCCAGCGCCCGGACTATCCTGACCGGGGAGCTGTTTTTT
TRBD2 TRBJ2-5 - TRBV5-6 CASSLDTSATFGETQYF TGTGCCAGCAGCTTGGATACTAGCGCGACGTTCGGAGAGACCCAGTACTTC
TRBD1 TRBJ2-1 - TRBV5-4 CASSPGTGTFF TGTGCCAGCAGCCCCGGGACAGGGACGTTCTTC
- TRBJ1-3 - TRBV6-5 CASSSTGPSGNTIYF TGTGCCAGCAGTTCCACAGGGCCCTCTGGAAACACCATATATTTT
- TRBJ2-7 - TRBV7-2 CASSLLGPLF TGTGCCAGCAGCTTACTGGGGCCGCTCTTC
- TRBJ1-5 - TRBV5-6 CASSWGLINQPQHF TGTGCCAGCAGCTGGGGACTGATTAATCAGCCCCAGCATTTT